The text below deals with one T cell receptor beta chain. TCRdb independently ran MiXCR on the 5' RACE reads; one entry per CDR3 protein. The sample holds 420,000 or so distinct CDR3 sequences, around 20% seen once. All donors were healthy Caucasians. This entry belongs to a study of identical twins. The CDR3 is 16 amino acids. Losses at the gene ends were 4 bases for V and 4 bases for J; bases not matched to a gene: 8. Germline values: CDR1 SGHTA, CDR2 FQGNSA. This receptor was taken from a man aged 50-59 years in good health. V gene TRBV7-2 combines with J gene TRBJ2-1; 9 nucleotides agree with TRBD2. What was sequenced was naive T cells sorted from blood. The CDR3 DNA is TGTGCCAGCAGCTCATGGAATCTAGCGGGATACAATGAGCAGTTCTTC. Amino acid sequence: CASSSWNLAGYNEQFF.